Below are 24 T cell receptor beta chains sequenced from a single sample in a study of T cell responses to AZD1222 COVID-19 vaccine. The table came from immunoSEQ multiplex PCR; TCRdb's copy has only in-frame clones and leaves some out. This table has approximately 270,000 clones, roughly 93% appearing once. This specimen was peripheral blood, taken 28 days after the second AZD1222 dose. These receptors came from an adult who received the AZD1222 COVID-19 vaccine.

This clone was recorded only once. The CDR3, as DNA: TGCGCCAGCACCTCCCGTTGGCGGGAGGGCTACCACGAGCAGTACTTC. Its translation: CASTSRWREGYHEQYF. This chain joins TRBV10-1 and TRBJ2-7, with 9 positions matching TRBD2. CDR1 WNHNN and CDR2 SYGVQD come from the germline V gene (reference sequence). The CDR3 consists of 16 residues. V lost 7 bases, J lost 5 bases, and 15 bases stayed unmatched.

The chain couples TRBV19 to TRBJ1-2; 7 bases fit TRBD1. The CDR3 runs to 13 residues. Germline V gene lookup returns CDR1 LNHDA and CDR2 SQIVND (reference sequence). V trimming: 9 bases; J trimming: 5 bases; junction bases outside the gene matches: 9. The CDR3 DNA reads TGTGCCAGCCAAAGGGACAGTAGGTATGGCTACACCTTC. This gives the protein CASQRDSRYGYTF.

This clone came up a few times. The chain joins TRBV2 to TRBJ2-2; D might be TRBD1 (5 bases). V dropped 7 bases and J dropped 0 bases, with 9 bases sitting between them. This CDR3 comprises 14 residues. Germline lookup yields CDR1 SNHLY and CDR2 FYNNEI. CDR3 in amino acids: CASIQQANTGELFF. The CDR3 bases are TGTGCCAGCATTCAACAGGCGAACACCGGGGAGCTGTTTTTT.

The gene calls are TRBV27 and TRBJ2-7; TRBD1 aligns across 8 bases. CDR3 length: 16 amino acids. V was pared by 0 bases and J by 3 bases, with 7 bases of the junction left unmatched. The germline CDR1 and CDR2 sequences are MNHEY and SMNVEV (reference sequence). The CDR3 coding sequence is TGTGCCAGCAGTTTATCGGCGGGACAGGTCAGCTACGAGCAGTACTTC. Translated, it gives CASSLSAGQVSYEQYF.

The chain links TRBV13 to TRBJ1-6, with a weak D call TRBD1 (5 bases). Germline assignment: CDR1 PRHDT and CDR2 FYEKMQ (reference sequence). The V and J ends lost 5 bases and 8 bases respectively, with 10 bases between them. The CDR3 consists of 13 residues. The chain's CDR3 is CASSRKQDSPLHF. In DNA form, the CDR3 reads TGTGCCAGCAGCCGCAAACAGGATTCACCCCTCCACTTT.

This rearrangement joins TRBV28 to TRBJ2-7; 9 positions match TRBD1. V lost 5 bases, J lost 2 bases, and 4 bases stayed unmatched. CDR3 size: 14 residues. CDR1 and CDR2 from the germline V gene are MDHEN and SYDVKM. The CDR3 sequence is CASSPGDRAYEQYF. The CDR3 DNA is TGTGCCAGCAGTCCTGGGGACAGGGCCTACGAGCAGTACTTC.

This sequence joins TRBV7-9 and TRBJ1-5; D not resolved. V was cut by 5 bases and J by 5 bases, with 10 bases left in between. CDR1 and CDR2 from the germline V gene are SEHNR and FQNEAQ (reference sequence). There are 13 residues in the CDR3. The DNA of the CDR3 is TGTGCCAGCAGCCCCCTTCAGGATCAGCCCCAGCATTTT. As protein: CASSPLQDQPQHF.

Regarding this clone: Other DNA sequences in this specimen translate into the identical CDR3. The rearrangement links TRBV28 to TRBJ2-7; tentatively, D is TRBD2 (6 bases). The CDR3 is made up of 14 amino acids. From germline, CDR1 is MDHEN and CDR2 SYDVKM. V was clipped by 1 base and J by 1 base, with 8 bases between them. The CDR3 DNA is TGTGCCAGCAGTTTATTGGCGGGATCCTACGAGCAGTACTTC. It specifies CASSLLAGSYEQYF.

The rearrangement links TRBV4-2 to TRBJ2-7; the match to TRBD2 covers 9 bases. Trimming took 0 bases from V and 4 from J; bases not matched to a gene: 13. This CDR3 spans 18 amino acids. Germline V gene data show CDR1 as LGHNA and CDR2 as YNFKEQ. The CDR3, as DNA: TGTGCCAGCAGCCAAGATGCGTTATTTAGTAGCGGGAGTTACGAGCAGTACTTC. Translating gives CASSQDALFSSGSYEQYF.

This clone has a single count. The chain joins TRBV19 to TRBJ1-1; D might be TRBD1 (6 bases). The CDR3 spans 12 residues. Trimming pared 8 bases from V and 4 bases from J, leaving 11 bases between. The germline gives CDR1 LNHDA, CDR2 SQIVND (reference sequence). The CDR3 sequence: CASQGLATEAFF. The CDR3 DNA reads TGTGCCAGTCAGGGGCTCGCCACTGAAGCTTTCTTT.

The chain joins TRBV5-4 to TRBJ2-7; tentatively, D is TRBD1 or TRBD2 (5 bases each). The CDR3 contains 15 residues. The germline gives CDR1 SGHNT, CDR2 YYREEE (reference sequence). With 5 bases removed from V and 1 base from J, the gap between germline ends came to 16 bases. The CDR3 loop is CASSYAGTRSYEQYF. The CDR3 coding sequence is TGTGCCAGCAGTTACGCCGGGACCAGATCCTACGAGCAGTACTTC.

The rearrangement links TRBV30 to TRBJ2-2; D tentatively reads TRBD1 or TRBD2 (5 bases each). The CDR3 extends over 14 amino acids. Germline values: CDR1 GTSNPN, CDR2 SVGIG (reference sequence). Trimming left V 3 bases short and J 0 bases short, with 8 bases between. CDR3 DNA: TGTGCCTGGAGGGGACGCGCGAACACCGGGGAGCTGTTTTTT. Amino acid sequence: CAWRGRANTGELFF.

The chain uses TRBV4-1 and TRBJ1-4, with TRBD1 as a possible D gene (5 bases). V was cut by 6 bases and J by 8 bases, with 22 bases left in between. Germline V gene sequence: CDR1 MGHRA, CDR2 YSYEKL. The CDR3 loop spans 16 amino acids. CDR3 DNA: TGCGCCAGCAGTACCCCGGGGGGGGTGCTTTGGGAAAAACTGTTTTTT. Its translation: CASSTPGGVLWEKLFF.

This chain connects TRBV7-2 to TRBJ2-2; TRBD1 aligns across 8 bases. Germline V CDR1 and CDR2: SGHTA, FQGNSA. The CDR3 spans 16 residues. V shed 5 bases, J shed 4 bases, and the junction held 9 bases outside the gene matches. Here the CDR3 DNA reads TGTGCCAGCAGCGACCGGGACAGGACACTCACCGGGGAGCTGTTTTTT. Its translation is CASSDRDRTLTGELFF.

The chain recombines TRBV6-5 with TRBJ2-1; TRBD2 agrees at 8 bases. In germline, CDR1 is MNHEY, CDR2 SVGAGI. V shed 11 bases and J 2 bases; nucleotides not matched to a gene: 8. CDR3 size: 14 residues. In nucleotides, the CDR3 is TGTGCCGACTTCAGGGGACTAGCCTACAATGAGCAGTTCTTC. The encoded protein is CADFRGLAYNEQFF.

The CDR3 region is CASSLQTNSYEQYF. The CDR3 DNA follows: TGTGCCAGCAGCCTGCAGACTAACTCCTACGAGCAGTACTTC. The chain recombines TRBV7-8 with TRBJ2-7; D perhaps matches TRBD2 (5 bases). The V gene's germline CDR1 is SGHVS and CDR2 FQNEAQ. The CDR3 covers 14 residues. Between the trimmed V and J ends, which lost 5 bases and 0 bases, there was a span of 11 bases.

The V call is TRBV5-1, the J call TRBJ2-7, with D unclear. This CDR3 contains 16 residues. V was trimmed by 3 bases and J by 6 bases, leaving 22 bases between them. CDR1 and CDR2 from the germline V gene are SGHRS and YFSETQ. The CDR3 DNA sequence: TGCGCCAGCAGCTCAAAAGGCTACCTAACCCCTCTCGAGCAGTACTTC. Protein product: CASSSKGYLTPLEQYF. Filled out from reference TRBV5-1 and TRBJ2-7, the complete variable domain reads KAGVTQTPRYLIKTRGQQVTLSCSPISGHRSVSWYQQTPGQGLQFLFEYFSETQRNKGNFPGRFSGRQFSNSRSEMNVSTLELGDSALYLCASSSKGYLTPLEQYFGPGTRLTVT.

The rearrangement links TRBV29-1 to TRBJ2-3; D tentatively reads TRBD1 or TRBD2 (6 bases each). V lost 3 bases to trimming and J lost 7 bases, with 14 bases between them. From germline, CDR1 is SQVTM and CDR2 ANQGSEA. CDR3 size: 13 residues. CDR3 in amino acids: CSVDWGALNTQYF. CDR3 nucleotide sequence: TGCAGCGTTGATTGGGGGGCCCTCAATACGCAGTATTTT.

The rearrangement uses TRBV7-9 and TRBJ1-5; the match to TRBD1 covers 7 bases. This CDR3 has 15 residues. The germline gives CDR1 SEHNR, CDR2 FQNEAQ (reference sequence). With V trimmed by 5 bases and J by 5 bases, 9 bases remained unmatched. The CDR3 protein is CASSASGGADQPQHF. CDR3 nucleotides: TGTGCCAGCAGCGCTTCAGGGGGAGCTGATCAGCCCCAGCATTTT.

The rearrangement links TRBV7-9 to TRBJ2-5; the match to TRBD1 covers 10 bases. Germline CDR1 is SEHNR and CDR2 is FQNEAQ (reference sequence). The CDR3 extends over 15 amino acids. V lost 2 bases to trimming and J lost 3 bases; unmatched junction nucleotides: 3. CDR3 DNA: TGTGCCAGCAGCTTACAAGGGACAGGGGAAGAGACCCAGTACTTC. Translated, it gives CASSLQGTGEETQYF.

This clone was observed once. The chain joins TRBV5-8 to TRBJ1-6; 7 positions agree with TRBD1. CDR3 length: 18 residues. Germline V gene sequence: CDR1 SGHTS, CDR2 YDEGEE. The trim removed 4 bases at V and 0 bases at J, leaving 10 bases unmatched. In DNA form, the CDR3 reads TGTGCCAGCAGCCTAACCCGGGACAGCCTCTCCTATAATTCACCCCTCCACTTT. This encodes CASSLTRDSLSYNSPLHF.

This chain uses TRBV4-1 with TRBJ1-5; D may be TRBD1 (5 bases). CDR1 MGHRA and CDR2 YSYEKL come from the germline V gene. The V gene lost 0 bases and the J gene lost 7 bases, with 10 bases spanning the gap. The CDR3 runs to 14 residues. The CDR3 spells CASSQDGTNQPQHF. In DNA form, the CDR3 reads TGCGCCAGCAGCCAAGATGGGACCAACCAGCCCCAGCATTTT.

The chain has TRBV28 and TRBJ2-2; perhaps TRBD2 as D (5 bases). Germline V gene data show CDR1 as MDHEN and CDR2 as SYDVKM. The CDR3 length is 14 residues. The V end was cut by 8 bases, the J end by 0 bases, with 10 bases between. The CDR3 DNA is TGTGCCAGCCTCGAGGGAGCGAACACCGGGGAGCTGTTTTTT. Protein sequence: CASLEGANTGELFF. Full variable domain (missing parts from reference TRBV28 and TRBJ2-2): DVKVTQSSRYLVKRTGEKVFLECVQDMDHENMFWYRQDPGLGLRLIYFSYDVKMKEKGDIPEGYSVSREKKERFSLILESASTNQTSMYLCASLEGANTGELFFGEGSRLTVL.

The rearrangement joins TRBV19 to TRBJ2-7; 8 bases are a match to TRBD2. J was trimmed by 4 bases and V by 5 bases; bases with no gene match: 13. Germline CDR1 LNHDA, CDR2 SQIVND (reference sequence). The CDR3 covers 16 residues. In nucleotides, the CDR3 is TGTGCCAGTAGTCCTCCCAAGGGACTAGGTCCGTACGAGCAGTACTTC. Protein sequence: CASSPPKGLGPYEQYF.